A single sample is the source of the 20 T cell receptor beta chains below, sequenced in a study of T cell responses to AZD1222 COVID-19 vaccine. Sequencing was performed with immunoSEQ multiplex PCR; in TCRdb, only in-frame clones are kept and a portion is missing. This sample yields about 140,000 clones, of which 85% to 90% are seen a single time; around 1.6% belongs to the top ten. The material was peripheral blood, obtained 28 days after the second AZD1222 dose. The source is an adult who received the AZD1222 COVID-19 vaccine.

Turning to this clone: Different DNA sequences within this sample yield the same CDR3. The CDR3 sequence: CASRVLGGGGDNEQFF. The CDR3 region has the DNA TGTGCCAGTAGGGTTCTCGGGGGGGGAGGGGACAATGAGCAGTTCTTC. The V gene is TRBV19, the J gene TRBJ2-1; the match to TRBD2 covers 8 bases. The CDR3 consists of 16 residues. The trim removed 6 bases at V and 5 bases at J, leaving 12 bases unmatched. Germline CDR1 is LNHDA and CDR2 is SQIVND (reference sequence).

The V gene is TRBV6-5, the J gene TRBJ1-4, with D possibly matching TRBD1 (5 bases). V gave up 4 bases and J gave up 13 bases, with 22 bases separating them. This CDR3 spans 15 amino acids. CDR1 and CDR2 from the germline V gene are MNHEY and SVGAGI. DNA for the CDR3: TGTGCCAGCAGTTTCTCCTCCGGGACCGTGGGGAGACTGTTTTTT. Residues: CASSFSSGTVGRLFF.

The V and J genes are TRBV11-2 and TRBJ2-7; possible D gene TRBD2, 6 bases. The V gene's germline CDR1 is SGHAT and CDR2 FQNNGV. Trimming cost V 2 bases and J 11 bases, with 13 bases left between them. This CDR3 is built from 12 residues. Here the CDR3 DNA reads TGTGCCAGCAGCTTACTCGGACGGGAGAAGTACTTC. Protein product: CASSLLGREKYF.

For this clone: Other DNA sequences in the sample encode the same CDR3. The rearrangement joins TRBV29-1 to TRBJ1-2; no firm D call. V gave up 3 bases and J gave up 0 bases, with 5 bases separating them. There are 12 residues in the CDR3. The V gene's germline CDR1 is SQVTM and CDR2 ANQGSEA. The chain's CDR3 is CSVDSSNYGYTF. The CDR3 coding sequence is TGCAGCGTTGATTCTTCTAACTATGGCTACACCTTC.

The chain has TRBV24-1 and TRBJ1-2; D gene uncertain. The germline V gene has CDR1 KGHDR and CDR2 SFDVKD. The CDR3 consists of 14 residues. Trimming pared 4 bases from V and 0 bases from J, leaving 8 bases between. The CDR3 DNA sequence: TGTGCCACCAGTGACGGGCCGCCTAACTATGGCTACACCTTC. Encoded protein: CATSDGPPNYGYTF.

The chain uses TRBV29-1 and TRBJ1-2; TRBD1 might be the D (6 bases). V was shortened by 2 bases and J by 4 bases, with 11 bases between the two germline ends. This CDR3 is built from 13 residues. Germline V gene sequence: CDR1 SQVTM, CDR2 ANQGSEA. The DNA for the CDR3 is TGCAGCGTTGAACAGGGGTCCGGCTATGGCTACACCTTC. This gives the protein CSVEQGSGYGYTF.

The gene calls are TRBV6-5 and TRBJ1-3; 7 bases are shared with TRBD1. Germline loops: CDR1 MNHEY, CDR2 SVGAGI. Germline trimming cut 6 bases from V and 4 bases from J; bases unmatched to any gene: 6. This CDR3 is built from 14 residues. The CDR3 region is CASSLGGQGNTIYF. The CDR3 DNA reads as TGTGCCAGCAGCCTAGGGGGCCAAGGAAACACCATATATTTT.

This clone was found a few times. This chain connects TRBV27 to TRBJ1-4, with D possibly matching TRBD1 (6 bases). Germline V gene lookup returns CDR1 MNHEY and CDR2 SMNVEV (reference sequence). V lost 5 bases to trimming and J lost 8 bases, with 21 bases between them. CDR3 length: 16 amino acids. The CDR3 loop reads CASSTRTGFRSEKLFF. The CDR3 region has the DNA TGTGCCAGCAGTACCCGAACAGGGTTCAGGTCCGAAAAACTGTTTTTT.

This clone was seen only once. V and J are TRBV18 and TRBJ1-4, with 7 bases fitting TRBD1. Losses at the gene ends were 0 bases for V and 0 bases for J; bases not matched to a gene: 1. Germline values: CDR1 KGHSH, CDR2 LQKENI. This CDR3 region has 16 residues. The CDR3 DNA reads TGTGCCAGCTCACCACCGGACAGGACAACTAATGAAAAACTGTTTTTT. Translation gives CASSPPDRTTNEKLFF.

This clone has just one count. The chain joins TRBV5-8 to TRBJ1-2; D gene unclear. CDR3 length equals 16 residues. V was cut by 4 bases and J by 4 bases, with 20 bases left in between. Germline CDR1 is SGHTS and CDR2 is YDEGEE. The CDR3 DNA is TGTGCCAGCAGCACCACCAGGACCTCACACGGCTATGGCTACACCTTC. Translated, it gives CASSTTRTSHGYGYTF.

The V and J genes are TRBV10-3 and TRBJ2-3; TRBD2 aligns across 10 bases. Germline assignment: CDR1 ENHRY and CDR2 SYGVKD. The junction had 4 bases not matched to a gene; V was cut back by 11 bases and J by 2 bases. The CDR3 is made up of 13 amino acids. CDR3 sequence (DNA): TGTGCCGTTAGCGGGAGGAACACAGATACGCAGTATTTT. It is translated as CAVSGRNTDTQYF.

This rearrangement joins TRBV19 to TRBJ2-5, with D possibly being TRBD1 or TRBD2 (5 bases each). Germline lookup yields CDR1 LNHDA and CDR2 SQIVND (reference sequence). The CDR3 is made up of 13 amino acids. Deletions cut 3 bases from V and 7 bases from J, with 12 bases between. CDR3: CASSIDGGGTQYF. For the CDR3, the DNA is TGTGCCAGTAGTATTGACGGTGGGGGGACCCAGTACTTC. The variable domain in full, with the rest retrieved from reference TRBV19 and TRBJ2-5, is DGGITQSPKYLFRKEGQNVTLSCEQNLNHDAMYWYRQDPGQGLRLIYYSQIVNDFQKGDIAEGYSVSREKKESFPLTVTSAQKNPTAFYLCASSIDGGGTQYFGPGTRLLVL.

The rearrangement links TRBV7-3 to TRBJ2-2; TRBD2 is a possible D gene (5 bases). The CDR3 covers 13 residues. Germline assignment: CDR1 SGHTA and CDR2 FQGTGA. Trimming took 3 bases from V and 4 from J, leaving 6 bases between them. This CDR3 reads CASSFGSTGELFF. DNA of the CDR3: TGTGCCAGCAGCTTTGGGAGCACCGGGGAGCTGTTTTTT.

The chain has TRBV4-2 and TRBJ1-2, with D possibly matching TRBD1 (5 bases). The CDR3 runs 15 residues. Trimming removed 0 bases from V and 3 bases from J, with 11 bases in between. Per the germline V gene, CDR1 is LGHNA and CDR2 is YNFKEQ. In nucleotides, the CDR3 is TGTGCCAGCAGCCAAGAGGGAGCCAGGGACTATGGCTACACCTTC. This gives the protein CASSQEGARDYGYTF.

The chain uses TRBV5-1 and TRBJ2-1, with 11 bases fitting TRBD2. V was clipped by 4 bases and J by 9 bases; unmatched bases: 6. Germline V gene lookup returns CDR1 SGHRS and CDR2 YFSETQ. This CDR3 region has 14 residues. The CDR3 sequence is CASSGTSGSSEQFF. The DNA for the CDR3 is TGCGCCAGCAGCGGTACTAGCGGGAGTAGTGAGCAGTTCTTC. The full variable domain, in which reference TRBV5-1 and TRBJ2-1 provide the parts outside the CDR3, is KAGVTQTPRYLIKTRGQQVTLSCSPISGHRSVSWYQQTPGQGLQFLFEYFSETQRNKGNFPGRFSGRQFSNSRSEMNVSTLELGDSALYLCASSGTSGSSEQFFGPGTRLTVL.

The chain uses TRBV4-1 and TRBJ1-5, with D unresolved. The germline V gene encodes CDR1 MGHRA and CDR2 YSYEKL. The CDR3 runs to 15 residues. Between the trimmed V and J ends, which lost 3 bases and 1 base, there was a span of 10 bases. Here the CDR3 reads CASSQVPGSNQPQHF. DNA of the CDR3: TGCGCCAGCAGCCAGGTCCCCGGGAGCAATCAGCCCCAGCATTTT.

In this sample, this clone turned up once. V usage is TRBV5-1 and J usage is TRBJ1-1; tentative D call: TRBD1 (6 bases). This CDR3 region has 14 residues. V was trimmed by 4 bases and J by 5 bases, leaving 15 bases between them. Germline V gene data show CDR1 as SGHRS and CDR2 as YFSETQ. CDR3 DNA: TGCGCCAGCAGCCGAGGGACATTAGGTACTGAAGCTTTCTTT. As protein: CASSRGTLGTEAFF.

The chain links TRBV30 to TRBJ1-1, with no clear D. The ends were cut back, 0 bases at V and 3 bases at J, with 8 bases in the middle. CDR3 length equals 13 residues. CDR1 is GTSNPN, CDR2 SVGIG, per germline (reference sequence). The chain's CDR3 is CAWSVGRYTEAFF. In nucleotides, the CDR3 is TGTGCCTGGAGTGTAGGGAGATACACTGAAGCTTTCTTT.

The rearrangement links TRBV30 to TRBJ1-5; 9 nucleotides align to TRBD1. V was clipped by 2 bases and J by 4 bases; unmatched bases: 3. This CDR3 is built from 14 residues. CDR1 and CDR2 from the germline V gene are GTSNPN and SVGIG (reference sequence). The DNA of the CDR3 is TGTGCCTGGAGTCGGACAGGGGCGAATCAGCCCCAGCATTTT. This translates into CAWSRTGANQPQHF.

This clone came up a few times. The chain recombines TRBV7-8 with TRBJ2-1; D gene unclear. The ends were cut back, 5 bases at V and 9 bases at J, with 11 bases in the middle. Germline V CDR1 and CDR2: SGHVS, FQNEAQ. The CDR3 spans 12 residues. CDR3 sequence reads: CASSRDVGEQFF. As DNA, the CDR3 is TGTGCCAGCAGCAGAGACGTTGGTGAGCAGTTCTTC.